The clone carrying this T cell receptor (beta chain) occurred a few times. The antigen remains undetermined. The entry originates in a study of cytotoxic CD8 clonotypes in ibrutinib-treated CLL. Findings and caveats of the study: The clonality rise at ibrutinib response reflected private clonotype expansion. Higher clonality was seen at ibrutinib response and a return toward baseline at progression.

Using immunoSEQ multiplex PCR, the repertoire was profiled, and TCRdb retains in-frame clones only, with some absent. This sample has about 120,000 clones, with 58% found just once. Germline values: CDR1 SGHTA, CDR2 FQGTGA. This CDR3 is 13 amino acids long. J lost 7 bases, V lost 4 bases, and 1 base had no gene match. This receptor was obtained from a human donor with chronic lymphocytic leukemia. Here the sequenced sample was PBMCs, taken after 24 months of ibrutinib treatment. The chain links TRBV7-3 to TRBJ1-3; 10 bases map to TRBD1. The CDR3 nucleotides are TGTGCCAGCAGCTCGGGACAGGGGAACACCATATATTTT. It is translated as CASSSGQGNTIYF.